The clone carrying this T cell receptor (beta chain) showed up just a few times. Antigen: not known. This entry belongs to a study of cytomegalovirus exposure and HLA in healthy donors. Overall study results and limits: Both high specificity and high sensitivity reportedly marked the classifier's diagnosis of cytomegalovirus status. For most TCR beta V segments, an earlier analysis put the productive rate at about 87% or about 30% of the time. What TCR beta sequences reportedly achieved was accurate prediction of HLA-A and HLA-B alleles in most subjects. Relative to the roughly 690-donor mean, N-insertions were reportedly fewer in an Asian-associated ancestry cluster in a later analysis.

The PCR contained 60 Vbeta and 13 Jbeta primers. The protocol was immunoSEQ multiplex PCR, while the TCRdb copy is restricted to in-frame clones and leaves out a portion. The sample holds about 170,000 clones, around 80% seen once. Germline V gene lookup returns CDR1 MNHNS and CDR2 SASEGT. The CDR3 has 14 residues. J lost 5 bases, V lost 6 bases, and 6 bases had no gene match. The TCR originated in a male donor in good health and CMV-seronegative. Sequencing was performed on PBMCs. This chain joins TRBV6-1 and TRBJ1-1; the match to TRBD1 covers 10 bases. CDR3 in DNA: TGTGCCAGCAGGGCGGACAGGGGGAGAACTGAAGCTTTCTTT. Protein: CASRADRGRTEAFF.